This is a list of T cell receptor beta chains from one sample in a study of blood T cell repertoires in COVID-19. Assay: immunoSEQ multiplex PCR; the TCRdb copy retains only in-frame clones and omits some. The sample consists of hundreds of thousands of clones, about 90% of them appearing once. Specimen: PBMCs or T cells enriched from blood (not recorded which). These receptors were obtained from a woman under 30 who had recovered from COVID-19. Each CDR3 is given with its conserved first and last residue. The order of the fields is V gene, J gene, clone size, D gene, CDR3 protein, CDR3 DNA. The D gene is left open where the match is weak. The size entry is marked missing in some rows and otherwise reads once, few, many or a size class.

TRBV3-1/TRBV3-2	TRBJ1-2	NA	NA	CASSQDGAGYTF	TGTGCCAGCAGCCAAGATGGGGCTGGCTACACCTTC
TRBV3-1/TRBV3-2	TRBJ2-5	NA	TRBD2	CASTPSGEDETQYF	TGTGCCAGCACCCCTAGCGGAGAGGACGAGACCCAGTACTTC
TRBV5-1	TRBJ1-2	NA	NA	CASSYGQENYGYTF	TGCGCCAGCAGCTACGGACAAGAAAACTATGGCTACACCTTC
TRBV5-6	TRBJ1-4	NA	NA	CASSSPVGRGGEKLFF	TGTGCCAGCAGCAGTCCTGTCGGGAGGGGCGGTGAAAAACTGTTTTTT
TRBV19	TRBJ2-3	NA	TRBD2	CASSNRTSGSGAGDTQYF	TGTGCCAGTAGCAACAGGACTAGCGGGAGTGGGGCCGGCGATACGCAGTATTTT
TRBV27	TRBJ1-5	NA	TRBD1	CASSLGQGSNQPQHF	TGTGCCAGCAGTTTAGGACAGGGTAGCAATCAGCCCCAGCATTTT
TRBV19	TRBJ2-1	NA	NA	CASSMTQLEQFF	TGTGCCAGTAGTATGACACAGCTCGAGCAGTTCTTC
TRBV5-5	TRBJ1-2	NA	NA	CASSLVTDYGYTF	TGTGCCAGCAGCTTGGTTACTGACTATGGCTACACCTTC
TRBV4-3	TRBJ1-1	NA	NA	CASTQRGWNTEAFF	TGCGCCAGCACTCAGAGGGGGTGGAACACTGAAGCTTTCTTT
TRBV28	TRBJ1-2	NA	NA	CASSGRGINYGYTF	TGTGCCAGCAGTGGTAGGGGTATAAACTATGGCTACACCTTC
TRBV9	TRBJ2-3	NA	TRBD2	CASSDRGVAGEDTQYF	TGTGCCAGCAGCGACCGAGGGGTAGCGGGGGAAGATACGCAGTATTTT
TRBV7-2	TRBJ1-1	NA	NA	CASSPNSYTEAFF	TGTGCCAGCAGCCCTAACTCATACACTGAAGCTTTCTTT
TRBV28	TRBJ2-5	NA	NA	CASSYIGGGLQETQYF	TGTGCCAGCAGCTATATAGGGGGAGGGCTCCAAGAGACCCAGTACTTC
TRBV4-1	TRBJ2-7	NA	TRBD2	CASSQDSSGRSYEQYF	TGCGCCAGCAGCCAAGATTCTAGCGGGAGATCTTACGAGCAGTACTTC
TRBV7-9	TRBJ1-4	NA	NA	CASSSGTGGGEKLFF	TGTGCCAGCAGCTCAGGAACGGGTGGCGGGGAAAAACTGTTTTTT
TRBV2	TRBJ2-7	NA	NA	CASSGGVWVGEQYF	TGTGCCAGCAGTGGGGGGGTCTGGGTAGGCGAGCAGTACTTC
TRBV7-9	TRBJ1-2	NA	NA	CASSLAAGEGFGYTF	TGTGCCAGCAGCTTAGCGGCGGGGGAGGGGTTTGGCTACACCTTC
TRBV5-8	TRBJ1-5	NA	NA	CASSRGGLNQPQHF	TGTGCCAGCAGCCGGGGGGGGTTAAATCAGCCCCAGCATTTT
TRBV18	TRBJ1-2	NA	TRBD1	CASSPMDRVSVPAF	TGTGCCAGCTCTCCCATGGACAGGGTATCGGTACCTGCATTC
TRBV2	TRBJ1-5	NA	NA	CASSEGPGRVWQPQHF	TGTGCCAGCAGTGAAGGACCTGGGCGGGTGTGGCAGCCCCAGCATTTT
TRBV2	TRBJ2-1	few	TRBD2	CASSDTTSGYYNEQFF	TGTGCCAGCAGTGATACGACTAGCGGGTACTACAATGAGCAGTTCTTC
TRBV6-5	TRBJ1-1	NA	NA	CASSYRGEEAFF	TGTGCCAGCAGTTATCGGGGGGAAGAAGCTTTCTTT
TRBV5-1	TRBJ2-7	NA	NA	CASSLQDSLYEQYF	TGCGCCAGCAGCCTACAGGATTCCCTCTACGAGCAGTACTTC
TRBV4-2	TRBJ2-5	NA	NA	CASSQGMSETQYF	TGTGCCAGCAGCCAAGGAATGAGCGAGACCCAGTACTTC
TRBV24-1	TRBJ2-1	NA	TRBD2	CATSVRTSGTNEQFF	TGTGCCACCAGTGTTCGGACTAGCGGGACCAATGAGCAGTTCTTC
TRBV5-5	TRBJ1-4	few	TRBD1	CASSLVLYGTGGVNEKLFF	TGTGCCAGCAGCTTAGTCCTTTATGGGACAGGCGGCGTGAATGAAAAACTGTTTTTT
TRBV6-5	TRBJ1-4	NA	NA	CASSELADGKLFF	TGTGCCAGCAGCGAGCTAGCGGACGGAAAACTGTTTTTT
TRBV20-1	TRBJ1-2	NA	TRBD1	CSASKTGDSYGYTF	TGCAGTGCTAGTAAGACAGGGGATAGCTATGGCTACACCTTC
TRBV6-6	TRBJ2-2	NA	TRBD2	CASSWATSGTTGELFF	TGTGCCAGCAGTTGGGCGACTAGCGGCACAACCGGGGAGCTGTTTTTT
TRBV6-5	TRBJ2-7	NA	NA	CASRGGAFRGYEQYF	TGTGCCAGCAGGGGGGGGGCCTTTAGGGGCTACGAGCAGTACTTC
TRBV7-3	TRBJ1-2	NA	TRBD1	CASSSGTGGFYTF	TGTGCCAGCAGCTCCGGGACAGGGGGCTTCTACACCTTC
TRBV6-4	TRBJ2-1	NA	TRBD2	CASSDSRGLSSYNEQFF	TGTGCCAGCAGTGACTCTAGGGGACTAAGCTCCTACAATGAGCAGTTCTTC
TRBV5-4	TRBJ2-2	NA	TRBD2	CASSSSGRRGSGELFF	TGTGCCAGCAGCTCAAGCGGGAGAAGAGGATCCGGGGAGCTGTTTTTT
TRBV7-9	TRBJ1-2	NA	NA	CASSLGTTGYGYTF	TGTGCCAGCAGCTTAGGGACGACGGGGTATGGCTACACCTTC
TRBV28	TRBJ2-3	NA	TRBD2	CASSTSGGYTDTQYF	TGTGCCAGCAGTACTAGCGGGGGGTACACAGATACGCAGTATTTT
TRBV7-3	TRBJ2-2	few	TRBD1	CASSPGQGTGELFF	TGTGCCAGCAGCCCCGGACAGGGCACCGGGGAGCTGTTTTTT
TRBV5-6	TRBJ1-4	NA	NA	CASSFGSGGSHEKLFF	TGTGCCAGCAGCTTTGGGAGCGGGGGCAGTCATGAAAAACTGTTTTTT